This T cell receptor beta chain was identified in a study of blood T cell repertoires in COVID-19. Overall study context: The origin of the acute and convalescent COVID-19 samples was the United States, Italy and Spain. PBMCs, B-cell-depleted T cells, or T cells provided the cDNA or gDNA that made up the material.

Original processing notes: Scientists estimated how many nucleated cells there were by amplifying reference gene primers. TCRdb's copy holds only in-frame clones and misses some; the assay was immunoSEQ multiplex PCR. V and J calls and clone size are those listed in that table; D and trimming were worked out from the DNA. The data contain about 54,000 clones, approximately 90% of them singletons. In germline, CDR1 is SGHDT, CDR2 YYEEEE. The V gene end was trimmed by 4 bases and the J gene end by 8 bases; junction bases not matched to a gene: 8. The CDR3 contains 15 residues. The chain has TRBV5-6 and TRBJ1-4; 10 nucleotides align to TRBD1. Sequences were obtained from peripheral blood. This TCR was sampled from a human donor in a cohort sampled during active COVID-19. CDR3 nucleotides: TGTGCCAGCAGCCAAGCACCGACAGGGGGCGAAAAACTGTTTTTT. Translation: CASSQAPTGGEKLFF.